The rows below give T cell receptor beta chains drawn from one sample of a study of cytomegalovirus exposure and HLA in healthy donors. Profiled with immunoSEQ multiplex PCR; TCRdb holds only in-frame clones, not every one. The sample consists of 100,000 to 150,000 clones, approximately 15% of them appearing once. The sample comprised PBMCs. The receptor set was obtained from a woman aged 18-29 years in good health and CMV-seronegative. Both conserved end residues are part of each CDR3. D genes are given only for firm matches. Expanded clones are given a class, and other clones once, few, many or no size at all.

size | J | D | V | CDR3 | DNA
few | TRBJ2-7 | NA | TRBV11-2 | CASSPTGRAYEQYF | TGTGCCAGCAGCCCAACGGGGAGAGCCTACGAGCAGTACTTC
NA | TRBJ2-7 | NA | TRBV21-1 | CASSNPDRVGPYEQYF | TGTGCCAGCAGCAACCCCGACAGGGTTGGACCCTACGAGCAGTACTTC
NA | TRBJ2-6 | NA | TRBV28 | CASSLFGRSGANVLTF | TGTGCCAGCAGTTTATTTGGCAGATCTGGGGCCAACGTCCTGACTTTC
NA | TRBJ2-7 | TRBD1 | TRBV19 | CASSADRGPYEQYF | TGTGCCAGTAGTGCGGACAGGGGTCCCTACGAGCAGTACTTC
few | TRBJ1-1 | NA | TRBV14 | CASSQVPRSITEAFF | TGTGCCAGCAGCCAAGTTCCCCGGTCGATAACTGAAGCTTTCTTT
NA | TRBJ1-5 | NA | TRBV5-5 | CASSLSGDQPQHF | TGTGCCAGCAGCTTATCAGGGGATCAGCCCCAGCATTTT
NA | TRBJ2-7 | NA | TRBV9 | CASSVSRESFSYEQYF | TGTGCCAGCAGCGTATCCCGGGAAAGCTTCTCCTACGAGCAGTACTTC
few | TRBJ1-5 | NA | TRBV27 | CAHVGDGGYSNQPQHF | TGTGCCCACGTCGGGGATGGAGGGTATAGCAATCAGCCCCAGCATTTT
NA | TRBJ2-1 | TRBD1 | TRBV30 | CASATGSGNEQFF | TGTGCCTCTGCGACAGGGTCAGGCAATGAGCAGTTCTTC
NA | TRBJ2-6 | TRBD1 | TRBV7-3 | CASSPPVRGRAGANVLTF | TGTGCCAGCAGCCCCCCCGTAAGGGGGCGAGCTGGGGCCAACGTCCTGACTTTC
NA | TRBJ2-1 | TRBD2 | TRBV5-4 | CASSSRGAGNEQFF | TGTGCCAGCAGCTCGCGGGGGGCGGGAAATGAGCAGTTCTTC
few | TRBJ1-1 | TRBD1 | TRBV29-1 | CSVITGGKTEAFF | TGCAGCGTCATAACAGGGGGGAAGACTGAAGCTTTCTTT
few | TRBJ2-1 | TRBD2 | TRBV19 | CASQGTSPYNEQFF | TGTGCCAGTCAAGGGACTAGTCCCTACAATGAGCAGTTCTTC
NA | TRBJ2-3 | NA | TRBV27 | CASSERSDTQYF | TGTGCCAGCAGTGAGAGGTCAGATACGCAGTATTTT
NA | TRBJ2-7 | TRBD1 | TRBV28 | CASSPGGEMYEQYF | TGTGCCAGCAGCCCAGGGGGCGAGATGTACGAGCAGTACTTC
few | TRBJ2-2 | TRBD2 | TRBV5-4 | CASSLGTSGTGELFF | TGTGCCAGCAGCTTGGGGACTAGCGGCACCGGGGAGCTGTTTTTT
few | TRBJ1-1 | NA | TRBV6-5 | CASSRLDSEAFF | TGTGCCAGCAGCCGCCTAGACAGTGAAGCTTTCTTT
NA | TRBJ2-1 | NA | TRBV5-6 | CASRATGVNEQFF | TGTGCCAGCAGAGCGACGGGAGTCAATGAGCAGTTCTTC
few | TRBJ2-1 | TRBD2 | TRBV27 | CASSLSVASGRWEQFF | TGTGCCAGCAGTTTAAGTGTTGCTAGCGGGAGATGGGAGCAGTTCTTC
few | TRBJ1-6 | NA | TRBV30 | CAWTSRGAPNSPLHF | TGTGCCTGGACCTCCCGGGGAGCCCCTAATTCACCCCTCCACTTT
NA | TRBJ2-7 | NA | TRBV4-1 | CASSQVSAGRGSSYEQYF | TGCGCCAGCAGCCAAGTTTCCGCGGGACGGGGTAGCTCCTACGAGCAGTACTTC
NA | TRBJ1-1 | NA | TRBV28 | CASSLLRGRTEAFF | TGTGCCAGCAGTTTGTTGCGGGGGCGGACTGAAGCTTTCTTT
NA | TRBJ2-3 | NA | TRBV27 | CASSPDTSTDTQYF | TGTGCCAGCAGTCCCGACACTAGCACAGATACGCAGTATTTT
few | TRBJ2-7 | NA | TRBV6-5 | CASSYSGQYQYF | TGTGCCAGCAGTTACTCGGGGCAGTACCAGTACTTC
NA | TRBJ2-1 | TRBD2 | TRBV29-1 | CSVEGAGGVPYNEQFF | TGCAGCGTTGAGGGGGCGGGAGGGGTCCCCTACAATGAGCAGTTCTTC
NA | TRBJ2-5 | NA | TRBV7-3 | CASSLTGGVLETQYF | TGTGCCAGCAGCCTCACAGGGGGGGTGCTAGAGACCCAGTACTTC
NA | TRBJ2-5 | NA | TRBV6-6 | CASSNYRAQETQYF | TGTGCCAGCAGTAACTACAGAGCTCAAGAGACCCAGTACTTC